This TCR beta chain originates from a study of blood T cell repertoires in COVID-19. Study overall: Italy, Spain and the United States were the sources of the convalescent and acute COVID-19 samples. Nucleic acid was either cDNA or gDNA, and it came from T cells, B-cell-depleted T cells, or PBMCs.

Per the study methods: Nucleated cell number was recorded as an estimate derived from reference gene primer amplification. Using immunoSEQ multiplex PCR, the repertoire was profiled, and TCRdb retains in-frame clones only, with some absent. From that table come the V and J calls and clone size; the DNA was used to work out D and trimming. The sample contains some 100,000 clones, roughly 87% of which appear only once. This receptor was identified in a woman aged 55 to 70 with acute or convalescent COVID-19. Material: peripheral blood.

The CDR3 region has the DNA TGTGCCAGCAGTTCCTCTCCGGGACAGGGGAGCTGGGATTGGAATCAGCCCCAGCATTTT. Protein sequence: CASSSSPGQGSWDWNQPQHF. The V and J genes are TRBV28 and TRBJ1-5; 10 nucleotides line up with TRBD1. Germline CDR1 and CDR2: MDHEN and SYDVKM. This CDR3 spans 20 amino acids. V was clipped by 4 bases and J by 4 bases; unmatched bases: 19.